The entry below describes one T cell receptor beta chain. Its antigen is still unknown. Sorting based on CD45RO/CCR7/CD25/CD127/CD95/CD27 separated CD4+ naive, central memory, regulatory and stem cell-like memory cells. The data stem from a study of beta chain features in type 1 diabetes. Study results and caveats: Diminished insertions and augmented deletions at VDJ junctions characterized type 1 diabetes patients. Healthy donors had naive, central memory and Treg TCRB repertoires that appeared less similar than those seen among patients.

Expressed TCRB transcripts got sequenced, as all isolated RNA was reverse transcribed. The table came from immunoSEQ multiplex PCR; TCRdb's copy has only in-frame clones and leaves some out. The sample yields just over 600,000 clones, around a sixth seen once. The source material was naive CD4+ T cells from blood. The sequence derives from a young man in good health.

The CDR3 here is CASSPSKDRPELFF. The DNA for the CDR3 is TGTGCCAGCAGCCCCTCAAAGGACCGGCCGGAGCTGTTTTTT. The V and J genes are TRBV7-3 and TRBJ2-2; D remains unclear. The germline V and J ends were trimmed by 5 bases and 10 bases, with 17 bases remaining between them. CDR1 SGHTA and CDR2 FQGTGA come from the germline V gene. The CDR3 covers 14 residues.